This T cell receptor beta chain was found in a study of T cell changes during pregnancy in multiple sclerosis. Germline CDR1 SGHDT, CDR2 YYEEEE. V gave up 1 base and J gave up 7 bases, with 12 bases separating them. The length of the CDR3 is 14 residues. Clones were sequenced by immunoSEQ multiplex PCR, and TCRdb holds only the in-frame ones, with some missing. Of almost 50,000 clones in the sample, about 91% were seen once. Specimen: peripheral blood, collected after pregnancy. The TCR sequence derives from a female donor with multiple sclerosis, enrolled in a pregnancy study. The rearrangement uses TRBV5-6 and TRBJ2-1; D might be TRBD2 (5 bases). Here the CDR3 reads CASSLKRDWNEQFF. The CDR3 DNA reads TGTGCCAGCAGCTTGAAGAGGGATTGGAATGAGCAGTTCTTC.